This T cell receptor (beta chain) came from a study of PD-1 blockade in classical Hodgkin lymphoma (TCRdb year 2020). Study-wide context: Nivolumab dosing was 3 mg/kg intravenously every 2 weeks, continuing until either disease progression or unacceptable toxicity. The study used CyTOF and TCR beta sequencing to define a peripheral blood immune signature of response to PD-1 blockade in classical Hodgkin lymphoma.

On the study overall, not on this receptor specifically: A significant rise by C4D1 was seen in CD4+ but not CD8+ TCR diversity (p=0.0027 vs p=0.16), with the rise being most apparent in complete responders (p=0.02). Baseline diversity similar to that of newly diagnosed patients was observed in trial patients achieving complete response, whereas significantly lower diversity was observed in partial responders and progressors. Baseline TCR diversity was reported as lower in newly diagnosed patients than in healthy donors, and lower still in relapsed/refractory patients. Lower diversity was seen in patients whose nivolumab began less than 1 year after ASCT, and these patients were left out of later analyses so that immune reconstitution would not confound the results. Only a single clinical trial cohort was studied, and what caused the repertoire differences, possibly disease activity or prior therapy, remained undefined.

The Qiagen DNeasy kit was used to extract genomic DNA from unsorted PBMCs and from the negatively selected CD4+ and CD8+ fractions. Using primers that anneal to V and J segments, immunoSEQ multiplex PCR amplified the TCR beta CDR3 regions. Amplification bias was minimized using a synthetic immune receptor repertoire, and residual bias was removed computationally after sequencing. The paper's processing steps were these. Custom Python scripts were used to quantify repertoire diversity as the Shannon entropy index. Unsorted, CD4+ and CD8+ repertoires were examined separately, except in combined analyses, for which CD4+ and CD8+ sequences were merged in silico. A clone was considered expanded if an increase in frequency of at least 2-fold after treatment relative to C1D1 was found, and a pseudocount of 0.5 was applied to clones undetected at baseline. Singleton clones were defined as clones with 0 or 1 copy at C1D1, and non-singleton clones were defined as clones with 2 or more copies. Clones expanded in unsorted samples were annotated as CD4+, CD8+ or unknown by matching protein sequences in sorted samples from the same patient. Wilcoxon tests were applied to paired samples to test diversity changes from C1D1 to C4D1. As stored in TCRdb, this immuneACCESS dataset retains in-frame rearrangements with V and J assigned. A fraction of the clones does not appear; measured against another copy, unresolved V genes explain less than half of the discrepancy, and the remainder lacks a known reason. V and J calls and clone size are those listed in that table; D and trimming were worked out from the DNA. The sample table contains over 80,000 clones; only one count was recorded for roughly 92% of them. About 2.5% of the sample is in the top ten clones.

Notes on this clone: Which antigen it targets is not known. No base quality values were provided; no much bigger clone lies one nucleotide off.

At the junction V is shortened by 8 bases and J by 6 bases; bases outside the gene matches: 4. Spanning cysteine to phenylalanine, the CDR3 consists of 14 amino acids. Only CDR3 DNA is held: 42 bases, read in frame from base 1. The germline V gene (reference sequence) sets CDR1 to MNHEY and CDR2 to SMNVEV. Taken with the paper, the label for time point translates to: cycle 1 day 1 (C1D1), immediately before nivolumab initiation. Every trial patient had relapsed following autologous stem cell transplantation, and prior brentuximab vedotin exposure was what differed among cohorts A, B and C. The trial cohort comprised more than 55 patients with relapsed/refractory classical Hodgkin lymphoma whose best overall responses were complete response, partial response or progressive disease. Single-agent nivolumab was administered to trial patients in the multi-cohort phase II CheckMate 205 trial. An independent review committee assessed best overall response by applying the 2007 International Working Group response criteria. Trial PBMCs were collected just before the start of nivolumab (C1D1) and during therapy at cycle 2 day 1 and cycle 4 day 1. Peripheral blood was collected in 8 mL Vacutainer Cell Preparation Tubes, from which PBMCs were isolated by centrifugation and then cryopreserved.

The rearranged chain carries TRBV27 and TRBJ2-1; TRBD2 agrees with 13 junctional bases. This clonotype was obtained from a human donor with classical Hodgkin lymphoma. The starting material was peripheral blood mononuclear cells (PBMCs), obtained at baseline. The nucleotide sequence reads as follows: TGTGCCAGCCGACTAGCGGGAGGCCGCAATGAGCAGTTCTTC. Its amino acids are CASRLAGGRNEQFF.